The T cell receptor beta chain described here comes from a study of blood T cell repertoires in COVID-19. About the study: Acute and convalescent COVID-19 specimens originated in the United States, Italy and Spain.

Authors' methods: Amplifying reference gene primers gave estimates of nucleated cell counts. Libraries were prepared by immunoSEQ multiplex PCR; TCRdb keeps only in-frame clonotypes and omits some of them. V and J calls and clone size are those listed in that table; D and trimming were worked out from the DNA. The table has 200,000 to 250,000 clones, under 90% seen once. This clone appeared once. Germline CDR1 reads SGHRS; CDR2 reads YFSETQ. Trimming removed 0 bases from V and 7 bases from J, with 13 bases in between. This CDR3 comprises 14 residues. The chain carries TRBV5-1 and TRBJ2-5, with a possible D match to TRBD1 (6 bases). The clonotype comes from a woman aged 55 to 70 who had recovered from COVID-19. Sequences were obtained from PBMCs or T cells enriched from blood (not recorded which). CDR3 in amino acids: CASSLDRAIGTQYF. For the CDR3, the DNA is TGCGCCAGCAGCTTGGACAGGGCAATTGGGACCCAGTACTTC.